A selection of T cell receptor beta chains follows, all from one sample in a study of vaccination and CD4 T cells after COVID-19. TCRdb redid the calling of the PCR reads with MiXCR, one entry per CDR3 protein. Of 15,000 to 25,000 distinct CDR3 sequences in the sample, around 64% are singletons; the top ten hold roughly 1.1%. The sequencing used CD4+ T cells from blood, collected after SARS-CoV-2 vaccination. These receptors came from a human donor who had recovered from COVID-19. Both conserved end residues are part of each CDR3. The D gene is left open where the match is weak. Clone size is not always given. Where it is, it says once, few, many or a class for expanded clones.

V gene,clone size,J gene,D gene,CDR3 protein,CDR3 DNA
TRBV7-8,-,TRBJ2-3,TRBD1,CASRQRQGPDTQYF,TGTGCCAGCAGGCAGAGACAGGGGCCAGATACGCAGTATTTT
TRBV6-1,-,TRBJ2-3,TRBD2,CASRGTSGTGTDTQYF,TGTGCCAGCAGGGGAACTAGCGGGACCGGCACAGATACGCAGTATTTT
TRBV28,-,TRBJ1-6,-,CASSPRTIRVGSYNSPLHF,TGTGCCAGCAGTCCTCGGACCATACGAGTAGGCTCCTATAATTCACCCCTCCACTTT
TRBV6-1,-,TRBJ2-2,TRBD1,CASSRGTGGTGELFF,TGTGCCAGCAGTCGCGGGACAGGGGGCACCGGGGAGCTGTTTTTT
TRBV20-1,few,TRBJ2-7,TRBD2,CSAKGGLAVEQYF,TGCAGTGCTAAGGGCGGACTAGCAGTCGAGCAGTACTTC
TRBV6-5,-,TRBJ2-5,-,CASSYTGLEGETQYF,TGTGCCAGCAGTTACACGGGACTGGAGGGGGAGACCCAGTACTTC
TRBV6-1,-,TRBJ2-7,-,CASSDYGGSSYEQYF,TGTGCCAGCAGTGACTATGGCGGTAGCTCCTACGAGCAGTACTTC
TRBV7-9,-,TRBJ2-3,-,CASSLGYGADTQYF,TGTGCCAGCAGCTTAGGTTACGGCGCAGATACGCAGTATTTT
TRBV9,-,TRBJ2-3,TRBD2,CASSVEGLAVTDTQYF,TGTGCCAGCAGCGTTGAGGGACTAGCCGTCACAGATACGCAGTATTTT
TRBV5-6,-,TRBJ1-6,-,CASSRGTSSINSPLHF,TGTGCCAGCAGCCGGGGGACGTCCTCTATTAATTCACCCCTCCACTTT
TRBV5-1,-,TRBJ1-2,-,CASSQGIPGDYGYTF,TGCGCCAGCAGCCAGGGAATCCCGGGGGACTATGGCTACACCTTC
TRBV20-1,-,TRBJ2-1,-,CSARDLGRVTEQFF,TGCAGTGCTAGAGATCTCGGCAGGGTGACTGAGCAGTTCTTC